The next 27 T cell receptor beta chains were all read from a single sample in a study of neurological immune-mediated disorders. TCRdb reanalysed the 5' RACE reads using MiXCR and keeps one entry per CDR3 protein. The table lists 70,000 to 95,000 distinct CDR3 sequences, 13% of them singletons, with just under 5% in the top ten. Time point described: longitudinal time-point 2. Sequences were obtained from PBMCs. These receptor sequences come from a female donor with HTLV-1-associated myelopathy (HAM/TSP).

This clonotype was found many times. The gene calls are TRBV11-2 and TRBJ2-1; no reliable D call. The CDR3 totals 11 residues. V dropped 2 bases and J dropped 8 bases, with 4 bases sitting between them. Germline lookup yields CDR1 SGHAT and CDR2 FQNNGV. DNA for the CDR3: TGTGCCAGCAGCTTAAGGGATGAGCAGTTCTTC. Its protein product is CASSLRDEQFF.

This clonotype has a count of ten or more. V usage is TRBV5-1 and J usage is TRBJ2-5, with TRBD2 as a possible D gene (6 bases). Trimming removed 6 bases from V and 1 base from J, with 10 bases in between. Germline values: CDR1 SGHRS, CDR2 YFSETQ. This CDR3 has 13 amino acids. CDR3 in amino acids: CASKRTTQETQYF. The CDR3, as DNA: TGCGCCAGCAAAAGGACTACCCAAGAGACCCAGTACTTC.

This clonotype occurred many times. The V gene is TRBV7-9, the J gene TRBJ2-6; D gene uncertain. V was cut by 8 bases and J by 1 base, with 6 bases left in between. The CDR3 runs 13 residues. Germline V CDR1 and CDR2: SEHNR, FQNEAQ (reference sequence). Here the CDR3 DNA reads TGTGCCAGCCGCCAGTCTGGGGCCAACGTCCTGACTTTC. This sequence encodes CASRQSGANVLTF.

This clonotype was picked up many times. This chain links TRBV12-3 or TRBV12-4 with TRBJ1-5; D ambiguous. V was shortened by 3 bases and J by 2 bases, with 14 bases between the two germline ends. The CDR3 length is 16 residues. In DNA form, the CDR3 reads TGTGCCAGCAGTTTGGTAGTGGGCGAGGGCAATCAGCCCCAGCATTTT. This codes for CASSLVVGEGNQPQHF.

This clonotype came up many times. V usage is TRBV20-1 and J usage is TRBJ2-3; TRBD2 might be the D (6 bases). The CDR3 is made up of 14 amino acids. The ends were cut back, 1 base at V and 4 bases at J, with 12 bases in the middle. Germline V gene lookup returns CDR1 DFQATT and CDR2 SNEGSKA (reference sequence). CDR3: CSARAGGGADTQYF. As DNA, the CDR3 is TGCAGTGCTAGAGCTGGAGGAGGGGCAGATACGCAGTATTTT.

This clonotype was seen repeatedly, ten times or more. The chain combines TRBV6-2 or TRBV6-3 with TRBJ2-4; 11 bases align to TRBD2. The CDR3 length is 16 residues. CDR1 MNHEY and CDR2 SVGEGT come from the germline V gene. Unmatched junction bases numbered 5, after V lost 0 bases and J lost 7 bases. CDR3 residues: CASSYSPGLAVNIQYF. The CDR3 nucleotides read TGTGCCAGCAGTTACTCACCGGGACTAGCGGTGAACATTCAGTACTTC.

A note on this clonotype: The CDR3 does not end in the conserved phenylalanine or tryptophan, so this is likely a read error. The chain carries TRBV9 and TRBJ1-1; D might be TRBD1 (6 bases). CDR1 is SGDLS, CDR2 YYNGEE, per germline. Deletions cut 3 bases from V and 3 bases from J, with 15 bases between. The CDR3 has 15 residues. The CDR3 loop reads CASSERDISHTEAFS. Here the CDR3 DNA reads TGTGCCAGCAGCGAAAGGGACATAAGCCACACTGAAGCTTTCTCT.

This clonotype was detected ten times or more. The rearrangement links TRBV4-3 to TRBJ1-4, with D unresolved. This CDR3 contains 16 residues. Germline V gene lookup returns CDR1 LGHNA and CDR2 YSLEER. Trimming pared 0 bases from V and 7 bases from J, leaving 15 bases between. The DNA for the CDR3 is TGCGCCAGCAGCCAAGATGTAACAGCACGTACTGAAAAACTGTTTTTT. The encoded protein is CASSQDVTARTEKLFF.

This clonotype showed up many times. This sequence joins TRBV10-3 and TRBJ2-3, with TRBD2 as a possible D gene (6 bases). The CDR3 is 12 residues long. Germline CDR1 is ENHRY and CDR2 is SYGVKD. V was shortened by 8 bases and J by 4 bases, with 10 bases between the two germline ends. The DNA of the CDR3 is TGTGCCATCCGGGGGAGCCCAGATACGCAGTATTTT. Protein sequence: CAIRGSPDTQYF.

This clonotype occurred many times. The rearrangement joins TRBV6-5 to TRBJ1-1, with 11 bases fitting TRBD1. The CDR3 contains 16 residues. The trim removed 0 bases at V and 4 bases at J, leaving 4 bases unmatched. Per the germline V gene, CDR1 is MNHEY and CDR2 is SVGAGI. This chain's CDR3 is CASSYSPGTGGTEAFF. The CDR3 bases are TGTGCCAGCAGTTACTCACCCGGGACAGGGGGCACTGAAGCTTTCTTT.

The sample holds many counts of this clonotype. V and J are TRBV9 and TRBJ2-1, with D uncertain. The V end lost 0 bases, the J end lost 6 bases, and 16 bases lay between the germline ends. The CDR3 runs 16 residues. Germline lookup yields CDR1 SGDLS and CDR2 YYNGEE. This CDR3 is CASSVGISRLGNEQFF. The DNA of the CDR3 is TGTGCCAGCAGCGTAGGAATATCTCGTTTGGGCAATGAGCAGTTCTTC.

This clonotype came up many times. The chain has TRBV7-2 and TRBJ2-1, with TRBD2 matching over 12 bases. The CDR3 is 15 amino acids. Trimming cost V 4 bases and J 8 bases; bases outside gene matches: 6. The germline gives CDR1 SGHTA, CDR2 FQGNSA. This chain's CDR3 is CASSSRTSGVDEQFF. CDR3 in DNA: TGTGCCAGCAGCTCTCGGACTAGCGGGGTCGATGAGCAGTTCTTC.

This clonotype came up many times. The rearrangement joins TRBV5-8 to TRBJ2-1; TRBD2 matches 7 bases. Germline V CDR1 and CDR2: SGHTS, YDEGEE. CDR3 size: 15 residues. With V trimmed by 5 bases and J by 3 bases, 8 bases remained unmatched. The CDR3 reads CASRPRAGDYNEQFF. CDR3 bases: TGTGCCAGCAGGCCGCGGGCGGGGGACTACAATGAGCAGTTCTTC.

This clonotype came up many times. CDR3 in DNA: TGTGCCAGCAACACCAGGGGTGATCAGCCCCAGCATTTT. Translated: CASNTRGDQPQHF. V is TRBV6-1 and J is TRBJ1-5; D possibly corresponds to TRBD1 (6 bases). Trimming removed 7 bases from V and 5 bases from J, with 12 bases in between. Germline lookup yields CDR1 MNHNS and CDR2 SASEGT. This CDR3 is built from 13 residues.

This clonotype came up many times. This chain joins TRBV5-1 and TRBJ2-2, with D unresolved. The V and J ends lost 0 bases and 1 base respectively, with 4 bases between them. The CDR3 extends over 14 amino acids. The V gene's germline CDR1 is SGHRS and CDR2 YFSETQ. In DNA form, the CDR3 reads TGCGCCAGCAGCTTGGTACGGAACACCGGGGAGCTGTTTTTT. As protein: CASSLVRNTGELFF.

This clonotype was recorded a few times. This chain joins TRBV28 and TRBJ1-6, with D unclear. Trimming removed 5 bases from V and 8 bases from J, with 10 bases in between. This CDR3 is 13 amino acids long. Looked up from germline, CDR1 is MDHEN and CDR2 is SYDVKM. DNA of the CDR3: TGTGCCAGCAGTATCCCGGGAGATTCACCCCTCCACTTT. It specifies CASSIPGDSPLHF.

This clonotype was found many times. As DNA, the CDR3 is TGTGCCAGCAGTCTAAGTAGGAGGGATGAAAAACTGTTTTTT. It encodes CASSLSRRDEKLFF. This chain joins TRBV2 and TRBJ1-4; D is undetermined. CDR1 SNHLY and CDR2 FYNNEI come from the germline V gene. V lost 5 bases, J lost 6 bases, and 13 bases lay in between. This CDR3 spans 14 amino acids.

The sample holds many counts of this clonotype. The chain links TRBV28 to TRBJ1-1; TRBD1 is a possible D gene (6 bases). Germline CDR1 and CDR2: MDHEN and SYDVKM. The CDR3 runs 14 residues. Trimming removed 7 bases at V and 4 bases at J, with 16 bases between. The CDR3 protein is CASTVDRSTTEAFF. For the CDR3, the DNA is TGTGCCAGCACCGTTGACAGGTCCACCACTGAAGCTTTCTTT.

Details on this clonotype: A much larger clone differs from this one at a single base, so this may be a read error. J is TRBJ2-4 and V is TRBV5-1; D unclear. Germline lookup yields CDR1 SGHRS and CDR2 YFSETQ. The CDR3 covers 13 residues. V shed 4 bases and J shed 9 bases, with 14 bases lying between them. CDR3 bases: TGCGCCAGCAGCCCCGGTCCGCTAGTCATTCAGTACTTC. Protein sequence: CASSPGPLVIQYF. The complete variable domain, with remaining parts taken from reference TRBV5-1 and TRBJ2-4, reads KAGVTQTPRYLIKTRGQQVTLSCSPISGHRSVSWYQQTPGQGLQFLFEYFSETQRNKGNFPGRFSGRQFSNSRSEMNVSTLELGDSALYLCASSPGPLVIQYFGAGTRLSVL.

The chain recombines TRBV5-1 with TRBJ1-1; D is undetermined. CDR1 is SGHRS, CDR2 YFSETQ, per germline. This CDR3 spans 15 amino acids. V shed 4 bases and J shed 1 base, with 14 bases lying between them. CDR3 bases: TGCGCCAGCAGCGATATTAAGACTTCGAACACTGAAGCTTTCTTT. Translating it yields CASSDIKTSNTEAFF.

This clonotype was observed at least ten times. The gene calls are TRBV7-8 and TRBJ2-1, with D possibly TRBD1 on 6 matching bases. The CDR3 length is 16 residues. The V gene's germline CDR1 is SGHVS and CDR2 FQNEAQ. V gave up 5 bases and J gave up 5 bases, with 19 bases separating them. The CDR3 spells CASSHLRDTRNNEQFF. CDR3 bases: TGTGCCAGCAGCCACCTCCGGGACACCCGGAACAATGAGCAGTTCTTC.

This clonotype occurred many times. CDR3 residues: CASSLGPGGPETQYF. The CDR3 DNA sequence: TGCGCCAGCAGCTTGGGTCCGGGAGGCCCAGAGACCCAGTACTTC. The chain carries TRBV5-1 and TRBJ2-5; 7 bases fit TRBD2. The V and J ends lost 0 bases and 4 bases, in that order; junction bases with no gene match: 6. From germline, CDR1 is SGHRS and CDR2 YFSETQ. The CDR3 runs to 15 residues.

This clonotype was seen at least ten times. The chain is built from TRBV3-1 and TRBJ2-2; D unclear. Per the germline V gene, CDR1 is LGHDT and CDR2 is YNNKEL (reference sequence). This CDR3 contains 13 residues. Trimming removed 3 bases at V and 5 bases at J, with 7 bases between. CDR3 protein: CASSHSETGELFF. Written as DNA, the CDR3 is TGTGCCAGCAGCCACTCAGAGACCGGGGAGCTGTTTTTT.

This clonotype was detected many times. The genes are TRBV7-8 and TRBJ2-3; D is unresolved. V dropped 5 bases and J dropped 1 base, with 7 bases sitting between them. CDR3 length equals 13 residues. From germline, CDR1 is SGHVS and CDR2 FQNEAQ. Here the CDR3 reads CASSPRGTDTQYF. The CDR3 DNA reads TGTGCCAGCAGCCCCCGGGGCACAGATACGCAGTATTTT.

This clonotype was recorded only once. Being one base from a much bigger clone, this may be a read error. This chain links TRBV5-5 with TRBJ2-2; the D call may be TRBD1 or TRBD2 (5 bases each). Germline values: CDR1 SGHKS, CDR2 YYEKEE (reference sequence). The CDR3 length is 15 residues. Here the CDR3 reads CASSLGGLNTGERFF. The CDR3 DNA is TGTGCCAGCAGCTTGGGGGGGTTGAACACCGGGGAGCGGTTTTTT.

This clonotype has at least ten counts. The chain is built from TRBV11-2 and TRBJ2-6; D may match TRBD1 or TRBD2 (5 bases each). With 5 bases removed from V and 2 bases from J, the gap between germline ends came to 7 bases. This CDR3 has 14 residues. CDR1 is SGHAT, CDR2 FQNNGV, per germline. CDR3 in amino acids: CASSPGPGANVLTF. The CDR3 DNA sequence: TGTGCCAGCAGCCCGGGGCCTGGGGCCAACGTCCTGACTTTC.

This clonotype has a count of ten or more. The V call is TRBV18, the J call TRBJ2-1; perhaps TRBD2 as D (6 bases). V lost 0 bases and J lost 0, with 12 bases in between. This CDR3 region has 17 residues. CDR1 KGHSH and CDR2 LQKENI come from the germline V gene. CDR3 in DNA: TGTGCCAGCTCACCACCGACTAGTCTTAGCTCCTACAATGAGCAGTTCTTC. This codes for CASSPPTSLSSYNEQFF.